Shown below are 20 T cell receptor beta chains from a single sample sequenced in a study of blood T cells in healthy people across ages. A second PCR, run for roughly 7 to 12 cycles, used a sample-barcoded 5' primer plus a J-beta primer mix. TCRdb reanalysed the 5' RACE reads using MiXCR and keeps one entry per CDR3 protein. The profile covers about a million distinct CDR3 sequences, with roughly 51% appearing a single time and about a fifth taken by the ten largest. The specimen was blood. The receptors originated from a woman aged 55-70 years in good health.

The chain couples TRBV6-1 to TRBJ2-3, with 8 bases fitting TRBD2. CDR1 is MNHNS, CDR2 SASEGT, per germline. This CDR3 region has 18 residues. Trimming took 8 bases from V and 0 from J; bases not matched to a gene: 16. CDR3 amino acids: CASSGIVAGGSSTDTQYF. CDR3 nucleotides: TGTGCCAGCTCTGGCATCGTGGCGGGAGGCTCTAGCACAGATACGCAGTATTTT.

This clonotype came up a few times. V gene TRBV5-5 combines with J gene TRBJ2-7, with TRBD1 matching over 8 bases. Losses at the gene ends were 0 bases for V and 3 bases for J; bases not matched to a gene: 8. The germline CDR1 and CDR2 sequences are SGHKS and YYEKEE (reference sequence). The CDR3 spans 16 residues. The CDR3 here is CASSLVSDRASYEQYF. In DNA form, the CDR3 reads TGTGCCAGCAGCTTGGTGTCGGACAGGGCCAGCTACGAGCAGTACTTC.

The chain links TRBV5-1 to TRBJ1-2, with D maybe TRBD1 (5 bases). Germline CDR1 SGHRS, CDR2 YFSETQ. The CDR3 has 14 amino acids. Trimming shortened V by 4 bases and J by 5 bases, and 15 bases separated the two germline ends. The CDR3 is CASSPTGSEYGYTF. The CDR3 coding sequence is TGCGCCAGCAGCCCAACAGGCTCTGAATATGGCTACACCTTC.

This clonotype was picked up a small number of times. V and J are TRBV4-1 and TRBJ1-5; 7 bases line up with TRBD1. The V gene's germline CDR1 is MGHRA and CDR2 YSYEKL. The V and J ends lost 2 bases and 5 bases, in that order; junction bases with no gene match: 6. The CDR3 totals 15 residues. In DNA form, the CDR3 reads TGCGCCAGCAGCCAACACGGGACAGCTGATCAGCCCCAGCATTTT. Encoded protein: CASSQHGTADQPQHF.

The chain joins TRBV9 to TRBJ2-7, with a possible D match to TRBD2 (5 bases). CDR1 and CDR2 from the germline V gene are SGDLS and YYNGEE. V lost 3 bases and J lost 5, with 12 bases in between. The CDR3 consists of 13 residues. The CDR3 loop is CASSGMSGNEQYF. In DNA, the CDR3 is TGTGCCAGCAGCGGAATGTCGGGGAACGAGCAGTACTTC.

This clonotype was detected a few times. The rearrangement joins TRBV29-1 to TRBJ2-3, with 8 bases fitting TRBD1. Germline CDR1 reads SQVTM; CDR2 reads ANQGSEA. The CDR3 has 12 residues. The CDR3 bases are TGCAGTGTGGACAGGGGCACAGATACGCAGTATTTT. It is translated as CSVDRGTDTQYF.

The CDR3 here is CASRGMIYNEQFF. The DNA of the CDR3 is TGTGCCAGCAGAGGGATGATCTACAATGAGCAGTTCTTC. V and J are TRBV6-2 or TRBV6-3 and TRBJ2-1; D is uncertain. The CDR3 runs to 13 residues. Trimming took off 6 bases at V and 3 bases at J, with 9 bases between the two ends. Per germline, CDR1 MNHEY and CDR2 SVGEGT.

The V and J genes are TRBV4-1 and TRBJ2-1; D is undetermined. V was trimmed by 4 bases and J by 10 bases, leaving 11 bases between them. Germline values: CDR1 MGHRA, CDR2 YSYEKL. CDR3 length: 12 amino acids. The CDR3 spells CASSRSGREQFF. The CDR3 DNA reads TGCGCCAGCAGCCGATCGGGCAGGGAGCAGTTCTTC.

The rearrangement uses TRBV12-3 or TRBV12-4 and TRBJ2-3, with D possibly being TRBD2 (5 bases). Trimming cost V 3 bases and J 5 bases, with 12 bases left between them. The CDR3 is made up of 14 amino acids. CDR3 sequence (DNA): TGTGCCAGCAGTTTGAGCGGAGCCGGAGATACGCAGTATTTT. Its protein is CASSLSGAGDTQYF.

The chain carries TRBV29-1 and TRBJ2-7, with D possibly being TRBD2 (6 bases). The germline V and J ends were trimmed by 1 base and 6 bases, with 19 bases remaining between them. This CDR3 spans 15 amino acids. Germline CDR1 SQVTM, CDR2 ANQGSEA. CDR3 coding DNA: TGCAGCGTTGAAGGGGGAGCTAGCGTAGCCCCCGAGCAGTACTTC. Its translation is CSVEGGASVAPEQYF.

Only one count was recorded for this clonotype. This chain uses TRBV6-5 with TRBJ2-3; 7 bases are a match to TRBD2. This CDR3 region has 15 residues. The V and J ends lost 5 bases and 5 bases, in that order; junction bases with no gene match: 10. The germline gives CDR1 MNHEY, CDR2 SVGAGI. This CDR3 reads CASSLSSRGVDTQYF. The CDR3 DNA follows: TGTGCCAGCAGTCTTAGTTCACGGGGGGTAGATACGCAGTATTTT.

The chain joins TRBV4-3 to TRBJ2-1; 7 bases fit TRBD2. The CDR3 is 15 amino acids. V was clipped by 2 bases and J by 6 bases; unmatched bases: 7. Germline assignment: CDR1 LGHNA and CDR2 YSLEER. The CDR3 here is CASSQLPGGSNEQFF. The CDR3 region has the DNA TGCGCCAGCAGCCAATTACCAGGCGGGAGCAATGAGCAGTTCTTC.

To note about this clonotype: It is unclear where the CDR3 begins or ends on the DNA, so no DNA is shown, and the CDR3 is as TCRdb lists it. V is TRBV27 and J is TRBJ1-4. The CDR3 is 24 residues long, counting both termini. Germline V gene data show CDR1 as MNHEY and CDR2 as SMNVEV (reference sequence). The CDR3 here is CASSATSAGEQFFGPGTRNQKLFF.

The V call is TRBV5-5, the J call TRBJ1-1; perhaps TRBD1 as D (6 bases). This CDR3 is 14 amino acids long. Germline CDR1 reads SGHKS; CDR2 reads YYEKEE (reference sequence). The V end was cut by 6 bases, the J end by 0 bases, with 12 bases between. The DNA of the CDR3 is TGTGCCAGCACAAGGGGACAAATGAACACTGAAGCTTTCTTT. As protein: CASTRGQMNTEAFF.

The CDR3 sequence is CASADPGRSTYNEQFF. The CDR3 region has the DNA TGTGCCAGCGCCGACCCGGGACGCTCCACCTACAATGAGCAGTTCTTC. The rearrangement links TRBV6-1 to TRBJ2-1, with D perhaps TRBD1 or TRBD2 (5 bases each). V shed 8 bases and J shed 2 bases, with 19 bases lying between them. Germline V CDR1 and CDR2: MNHNS, SASEGT. The CDR3 consists of 16 residues.

This clonotype was detected a few times. The chain has TRBV20-1 and TRBJ2-7; the D gene is possibly TRBD2 (6 bases). Germline loops: CDR1 DFQATT, CDR2 SNEGSKA (reference sequence). V lost 6 bases, J lost 0 bases, and 18 bases lay in between. This CDR3 contains 15 residues. The CDR3 spells CSAQLPGRTSYEQYF. CDR3 DNA sequence: TGCAGTGCGCAACTCCCGGGGAGGACCTCCTACGAGCAGTACTTC.

This chain uses TRBV7-2 with TRBJ2-1; 10 bases map to TRBD2. This CDR3 has 14 residues. Trimming cost V 5 bases and J 5 bases; bases outside gene matches: 3. The germline V gene encodes CDR1 SGHTA and CDR2 FQGNSA. Here the CDR3 reads CASSTGLADNEQFF. Here the CDR3 DNA reads TGTGCCAGCAGCACCGGACTAGCGGACAATGAGCAGTTCTTC.

The chain uses TRBV2 and TRBJ1-2, with no clear D. V lost 9 bases to trimming and J lost 5 bases, with 19 bases between them. Germline V gene data show CDR1 as SNHLY and CDR2 as FYNNEI. There are 14 residues in the CDR3. CDR3 residues: CARPTTLDTYGYTF. DNA of the CDR3: TGTGCCAGACCCACGACCCTGGATACTTATGGCTACACCTTC.

The chain employs TRBV9 and TRBJ2-7; D remains ambiguous. CDR1 and CDR2 from the germline V gene are SGDLS and YYNGEE. The CDR3 consists of 15 residues. The germline V and J ends were trimmed by 0 bases and 3 bases, with 13 bases remaining between them. The CDR3 DNA is TGTGCCAGCAGCGTAGACCTGAGCGTCGGCTACGAGCAGTACTTC. Protein: CASSVDLSVGYEQYF.

The rearrangement uses TRBV5-1 and TRBJ2-3; 10 bases match TRBD2. This CDR3 has 15 amino acids. Germline V gives CDR1 SGHRS, CDR2 YFSETQ. V shed 0 bases and J 5 bases; nucleotides not matched to a gene: 3. The CDR3 DNA sequence: TGCGCCAGCAGCTTGGAGGGACTAGCGAGAGATACGCAGTATTTT. Translating gives CASSLEGLARDTQYF.